Listed below are T cell receptor beta chains from one sample, sequenced in a study of blood T cell repertoires in COVID-19. Assay used: immunoSEQ multiplex PCR; TCRdb lists only in-frame clones, some missing. Seen here are around 260,000 clones, about 88% observed once, and the top ten hold 3.6%. Sequenced material: peripheral blood. The receptors stem from a man aged 18 to 35 with active or convalescent COVID-19. Each CDR3 is given with its conserved first and last residue. Fields, in order: clone size, V gene, D gene, CDR3 length, J gene, CDR3 DNA, CDR3 protein. D genes are given only for firm matches. Clone size appears in some rows only: once, few, many, or a class for an expanded clone.

-	TRBV7-8	TRBD1	16	TRBJ2-7	TGTGCCAGCAGCACGAGAGCCGGGACAGGGGGCTTCGAGCAGTACTTC	CASSTRAGTGGFEQYF
once	TRBV5-1	TRBD1	14	TRBJ2-5	TGCGCCAGCAGCTTTGGGACAGACCAAGAGACCCAGTACTTC	CASSFGTDQETQYF
-	TRBV7-8	TRBD1	14	TRBJ1-2	TGTGCCAGCAGCGACGGACAGGGAGGCTATGGCTACACCTTC	CASSDGQGGYGYTF
-	TRBV5-4	-	13	TRBJ2-3	TGTGCCAGCAGCATATTTAGCACAGATACGCAGTATTTT	CASSIFSTDTQYF
-	TRBV5-5	-	14	TRBJ1-2	TGTGCCAGCACAAACCAAGCCGCAGGGGATAGCTACACCTTC	CASTNQAAGDSYTF
-	TRBV7-2	-	12	TRBJ2-7	TGTGCCAGCAGCTTGGGGCCCGGTGAGCAGTACTTC	CASSLGPGEQYF
-	TRBV27	-	15	TRBJ2-1	TGTGCCAGCAGTTATACGACTGGCGGCTACAATGAGCAGTTCTTC	CASSYTTGGYNEQFF
-	TRBV11-2	-	18	TRBJ2-2	TGTGCCAGCAGCTTGCACGTCGGGACTCCCCGGGGGACCGGGGAGCTGTTTTTT	CASSLHVGTPRGTGELFF
-	TRBV7-6	-	16	TRBJ2-6	TGTGCCAGCAGCTTAGCGGGGGCAGGTGGGGCCAACGTCCTGACTTTC	CASSLAGAGGANVLTF
-	TRBV24-1	-	13	TRBJ1-2	TGTGCCGCCGGTCCGGGGGTTAACTATGGCTACACCTTC	CAAGPGVNYGYTF
-	TRBV4-2	TRBD1	12	TRBJ1-1	TGTGCCAGCAGTGGACAGGTTTCCCAAGCTTTCTTT	CASSGQVSQAFF
once	TRBV7-9	TRBD2	16	TRBJ2-3	TGTGCCAGCAGCGCCTGGACTAGCGGGAGGCCTGATACGCAGTATTTT	CASSAWTSGRPDTQYF
-	TRBV5-1	-	14	TRBJ2-1	TGCGCCAGCAGCTTGCGGGAGAGTTTCTATGAGCAGTTCTTC	CASSLRESFYEQFF
-	TRBV6-5	-	12	TRBJ1-4	TGTGCCGCAAGGGGGACTAATGAAAAACTGTTTTTT	CAARGTNEKLFF
-	TRBV14	TRBD2	19	TRBJ2-5	TGTGCCAGCAGCCAAGAGTTCGGACTAGCGGGGGGGCTGGAAGAGACCCAGTACTTC	CASSQEFGLAGGLEETQYF
-	TRBV29-1	TRBD1	13	TRBJ2-7	TGCAGCGGTGGGGACAGGGGAGGAGGGGAGCAGTACTTC	CSGGDRGGGEQYF
-	TRBV5-4	-	12	TRBJ1-5	TGTGCCAGCAGCTTGGGAGATCAGCCCCAGCATTTT	CASSLGDQPQHF
once	TRBV3-1/TRBV3-2	TRBD1	17	TRBJ2-3	TGTGCCAGCAGCCAAGCCACCGGGACAGGGATGTTTAATACGCAGTATTTT	CASSQATGTGMFNTQYF
-	TRBV19	-	17	TRBJ1-1	TGTGCCAGTAGTCCCCTCGGGAGAGGGGAAGTGAACACTGAAGCTTTCTTT	CASSPLGRGEVNTEAFF
-	TRBV18	TRBD1	14	TRBJ1-4	TGTGCCAGCTCACCAAGGACAGGGGGTGAAAAACTGTTTTTT	CASSPRTGGEKLFF
-	TRBV29-1	TRBD2	15	TRBJ2-3	TGCAGCGTTGAGGGCGGGAGGGCCGTCCCAGATACGCAGTATTTT	CSVEGGRAVPDTQYF
-	TRBV5-1	-	13	TRBJ1-2	TGCGCCAGCAGCTTGGAACAGCGGTATGGCTACACCTTC	CASSLEQRYGYTF
-	TRBV18	-	13	TRBJ2-5	TGTGCCAGCTCCCCAGGAGGCCAGGAGACCCAGTACTTC	CASSPGGQETQYF
-	TRBV4-1	-	14	TRBJ1-4	TGCGCCAGCAGCCAAGCGGGGTTTAATGAAAAACTGTTTTTT	CASSQAGFNEKLFF
-	TRBV5-1	-	15	TRBJ2-2	TGCGCCAGCAGCACCCGGGACTTCCACACCGGGGAGCTGTTTTTT	CASSTRDFHTGELFF
-	TRBV28	TRBD1	15	TRBJ1-2	TGTGCCAGCATCCGGACAGGGGGCTCGAGATATGGCTACACCTTC	CASIRTGGSRYGYTF
-	TRBV6-5	TRBD2	15	TRBJ2-7	TGTGCCAGCAGTTGGGCCAGCGGGGGAGGCTACGAGCAGTACTTC	CASSWASGGGYEQYF
-	TRBV4-1	TRBD2	16	TRBJ2-7	TGCGCCAGCAGCTCGATAGTAGGGCTAGCGGCCTACGAGCAGTACTTC	CASSSIVGLAAYEQYF
-	TRBV15	TRBD2	15	TRBJ2-7	TGTGCCACCAGCAGAGCTAGCGGGAGGTTCTACGAGCAGTACTTC	CATSRASGRFYEQYF
-	TRBV19	TRBD1	15	TRBJ1-5	TGTGCCAGTAGCCCCCCCCGACAGGGAGCTCAGCCCCAGCATTTT	CASSPPRQGAQPQHF
-	TRBV19	-	13	TRBJ1-1	TGTGCCAGTAGTATACAAGGGGTTACTGAAGCTTTCTTT	CASSIQGVTEAFF
-	TRBV9	TRBD1	15	TRBJ1-1	TGTGCCAGCAGCGTAGAGGTGACAGGGACTTCTGAAGCTTTCTTT	CASSVEVTGTSEAFF
-	TRBV7-8	-	12	TRBJ2-7	TGTGCCAGCAGCTTAGAAAGCCACGAGCAGTACTTC	CASSLESHEQYF
-	TRBV10-1	TRBD1	14	TRBJ2-4	TGCGCCAGCAGTGAAACAGGGGGCTCAAACATTCAGTACTTC	CASSETGGSNIQYF
-	TRBV21-1	-	19	TRBJ1-4	TGTGCCAGCATACCTACTCCCGGGACAGGGTCGGCAACTAATGAAAAACTGTTTTTT	CASIPTPGTGSATNEKLFF
-	TRBV28	-	17	TRBJ1-1	TGTGCCAGCAGTTCGGAGTTAAGGCCTTCCCGATACACTGAAGCTTTCTTT	CASSSELRPSRYTEAFF
-	TRBV28	TRBD2	18	TRBJ2-2	TGTGCCAGCAGTGTGAGGGGACTAGCGGGAAAGAACACCGGGGAGCTGTTTTTT	CASSVRGLAGKNTGELFF
-	TRBV4-2	-	17	TRBJ1-3	TGTGCCAGCAGCCAAGAGAGGGGGTATGGCTCTGGAAACACCATATATTTT	CASSQERGYGSGNTIYF
once	TRBV11-3	TRBD1	13	TRBJ2-7	TGTGCCAGCAGCCTGGGGACAGCCCACGAGCAGTACTTC	CASSLGTAHEQYF
-	TRBV2	TRBD1	15	TRBJ1-1	TGTGCCAGCAGCCGCGCCGGGACAGGGGACACTGAAGCTTTCTTT	CASSRAGTGDTEAFF
-	TRBV24-1	TRBD2	15	TRBJ2-3	TGTGCCACCAGTGATTCCGGACTAGAAACAGATACGCAGTATTTT	CATSDSGLETDTQYF
once	TRBV5-1	-	16	TRBJ2-3	TGCGCCAGCAGCTTGGCGCTAGACCATAGCACAGATACGCAGTATTTT	CASSLALDHSTDTQYF
-	TRBV7-2	TRBD2	15	TRBJ2-7	TGTGCCAGCAGCTTCACTAGCGGGCGCGCCTACGAGCAGTACTTC	CASSFTSGRAYEQYF
few	TRBV12-3/TRBV12-4	TRBD1	13	TRBJ2-1	TGTGCCAGCAGTTACGGGACAGTCAATGAGCAGTTCTTC	CASSYGTVNEQFF
-	TRBV6-6	-	15	TRBJ1-2	TGTGCCATGTTACAACGGCAGTTAGCTGGGTATGGCTACACCTTC	CAMLQRQLAGYGYTF
-	TRBV9	-	18	TRBJ1-3	TGTGCCAGCAGCCCGAGATCCCCCACAGGGCTTACCGGAAACACCATATATTTT	CASSPRSPTGLTGNTIYF
-	TRBV3-1/TRBV3-2	TRBD2	16	TRBJ2-1	TGTGCCAGCAGCCAAGTTGGGTTAGCGGGAGGTAATGAGCAGTTCTTC	CASSQVGLAGGNEQFF
-	TRBV30	-	15	TRBJ2-3	TGTGCCTGGAGGAGGATACGGGTACTATGGGATACGCAGTATTTT	CAWRRIRVLWDTQYF